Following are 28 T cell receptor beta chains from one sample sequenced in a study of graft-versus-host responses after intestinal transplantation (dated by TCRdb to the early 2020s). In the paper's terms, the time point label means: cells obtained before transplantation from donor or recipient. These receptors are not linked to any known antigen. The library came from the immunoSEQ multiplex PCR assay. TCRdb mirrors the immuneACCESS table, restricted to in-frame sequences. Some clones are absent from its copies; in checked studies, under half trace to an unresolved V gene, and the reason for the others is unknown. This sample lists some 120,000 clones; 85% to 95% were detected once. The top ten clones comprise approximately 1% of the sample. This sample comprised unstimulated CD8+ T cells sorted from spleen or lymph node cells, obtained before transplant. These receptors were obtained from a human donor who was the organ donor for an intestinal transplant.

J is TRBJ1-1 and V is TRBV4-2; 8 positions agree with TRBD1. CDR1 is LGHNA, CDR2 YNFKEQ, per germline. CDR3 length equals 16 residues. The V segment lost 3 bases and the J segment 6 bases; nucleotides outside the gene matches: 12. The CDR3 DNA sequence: TGTGCCAGCAGCCATTCCAGCCGGGACAGGTACTCTGAAGCTTTCTTT. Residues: CASSHSSRDRYSEAFF.

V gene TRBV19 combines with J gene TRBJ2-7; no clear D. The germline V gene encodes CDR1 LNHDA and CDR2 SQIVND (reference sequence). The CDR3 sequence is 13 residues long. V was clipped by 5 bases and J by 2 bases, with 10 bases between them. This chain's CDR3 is CASSRVLTYEQYF. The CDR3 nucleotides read TGTGCCAGTAGTCGAGTGCTGACCTACGAGCAGTACTTC.

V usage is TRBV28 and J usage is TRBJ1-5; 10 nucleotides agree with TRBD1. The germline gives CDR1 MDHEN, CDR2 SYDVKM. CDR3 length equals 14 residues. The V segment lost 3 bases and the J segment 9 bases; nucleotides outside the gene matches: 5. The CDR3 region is CASSLEDRGWPQHF. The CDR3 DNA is TGTGCCAGCAGTTTGGAGGACAGGGGGTGGCCCCAGCATTTT.

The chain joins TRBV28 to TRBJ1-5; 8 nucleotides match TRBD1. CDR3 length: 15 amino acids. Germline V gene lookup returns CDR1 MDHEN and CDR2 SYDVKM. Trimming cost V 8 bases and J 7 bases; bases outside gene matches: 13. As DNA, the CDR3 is TGTGCCAGCGGTAAGCACAGGGGGTTTGAACAGCCCCAGCATTTT. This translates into CASGKHRGFEQPQHF.

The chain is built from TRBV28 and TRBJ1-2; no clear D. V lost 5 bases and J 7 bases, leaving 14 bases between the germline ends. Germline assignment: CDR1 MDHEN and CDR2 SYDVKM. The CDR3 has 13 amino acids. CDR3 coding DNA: TGTGCCAGCAGTCGAGGGAAAGCGGTTGGCTACACCTTC. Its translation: CASSRGKAVGYTF.

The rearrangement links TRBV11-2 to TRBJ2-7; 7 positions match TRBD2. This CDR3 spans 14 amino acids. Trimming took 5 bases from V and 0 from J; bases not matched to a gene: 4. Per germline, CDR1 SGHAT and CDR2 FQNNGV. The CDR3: CASSATSASYEQYF. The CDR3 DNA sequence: TGTGCCAGCAGCGCCACTAGCGCCTCCTACGAGCAGTACTTC. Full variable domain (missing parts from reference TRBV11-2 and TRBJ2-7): EAGVAQSPRYKIIEKRQSVAFWCNPISGHATLYWYQQILGQGPKLLIQFQNNGVVDDSQLPKDRFSAERLKGVDSTLKIQPAKLEDSAVYLCASSATSASYEQYFGPGTRLTVT.

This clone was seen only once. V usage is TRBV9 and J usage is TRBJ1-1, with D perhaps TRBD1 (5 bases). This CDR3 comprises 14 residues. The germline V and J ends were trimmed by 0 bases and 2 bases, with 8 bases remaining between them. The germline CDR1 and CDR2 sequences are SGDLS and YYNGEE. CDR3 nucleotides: TGTGCCAGCAGCGTAGCTGGGACCAACACTGAAGCTTTCTTT. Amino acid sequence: CASSVAGTNTEAFF.

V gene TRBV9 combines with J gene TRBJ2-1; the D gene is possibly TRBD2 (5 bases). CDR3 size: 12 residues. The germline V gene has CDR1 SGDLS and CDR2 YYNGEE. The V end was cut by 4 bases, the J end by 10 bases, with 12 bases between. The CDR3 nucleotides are TGTGCCAGCAGCCCTTACGGCGGGGAGCAGTTCTTC. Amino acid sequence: CASSPYGGEQFF.

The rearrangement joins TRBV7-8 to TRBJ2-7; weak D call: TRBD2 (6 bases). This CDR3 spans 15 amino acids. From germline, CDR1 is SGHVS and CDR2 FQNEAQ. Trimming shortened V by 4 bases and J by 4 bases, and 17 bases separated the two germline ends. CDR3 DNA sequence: TGTGCCAGCAGCTGGGAGGACGGTTATCGGTACGAGCAGTACTTC. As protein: CASSWEDGYRYEQYF.

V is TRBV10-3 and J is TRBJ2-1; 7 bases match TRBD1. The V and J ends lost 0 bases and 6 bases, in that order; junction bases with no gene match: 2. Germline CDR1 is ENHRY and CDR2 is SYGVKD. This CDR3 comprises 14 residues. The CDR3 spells CAISESGQLNEQFF. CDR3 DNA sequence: TGTGCCATCAGTGAGTCGGGACAGCTCAATGAGCAGTTCTTC.

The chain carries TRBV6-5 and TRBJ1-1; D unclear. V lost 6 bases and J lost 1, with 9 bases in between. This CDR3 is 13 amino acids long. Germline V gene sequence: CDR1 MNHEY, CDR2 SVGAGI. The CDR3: CASRPSENTEAFF. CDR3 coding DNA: TGTGCCAGCAGGCCGTCCGAGAACACTGAAGCTTTCTTT.

CDR3 bases: TGTGCCAGTAGTATAAAGACCGCGAATCAGCCCCAGCATTTT. Its translation: CASSIKTANQPQHF. The V and J genes are TRBV19 and TRBJ1-5, with D unresolved. Looked up from germline, CDR1 is LNHDA and CDR2 is SQIVND (reference sequence). The length of the CDR3 is 14 residues. The V end lost 2 bases, the J end lost 4 bases, and 9 bases lay between the germline ends.

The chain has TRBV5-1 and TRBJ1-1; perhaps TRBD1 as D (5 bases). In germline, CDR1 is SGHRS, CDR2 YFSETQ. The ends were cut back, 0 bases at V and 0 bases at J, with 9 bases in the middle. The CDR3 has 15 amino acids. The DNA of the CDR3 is TGCGCCAGCAGCTTGGCGGTGGGACTGAACACTGAAGCTTTCTTT. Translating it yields CASSLAVGLNTEAFF. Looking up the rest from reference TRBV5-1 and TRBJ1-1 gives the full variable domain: KAGVTQTPRYLIKTRGQQVTLSCSPISGHRSVSWYQQTPGQGLQFLFEYFSETQRNKGNFPGRFSGRQFSNSRSEMNVSTLELGDSALYLCASSLAVGLNTEAFFGQGTRLTVV.

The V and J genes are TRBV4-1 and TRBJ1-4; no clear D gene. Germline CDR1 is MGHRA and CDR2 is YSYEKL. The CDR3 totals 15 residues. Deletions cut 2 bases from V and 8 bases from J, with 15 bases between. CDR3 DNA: TGCGCCAGCAGCCAAAGAGAGGGCCTGGGGGAAAAACTGTTTTTT. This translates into CASSQREGLGEKLFF.

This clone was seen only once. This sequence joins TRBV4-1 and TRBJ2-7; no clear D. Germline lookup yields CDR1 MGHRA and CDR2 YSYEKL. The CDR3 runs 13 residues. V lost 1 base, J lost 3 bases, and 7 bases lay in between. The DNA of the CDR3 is TGCGCCAGCAGCCAAGGAAACGGCTACGAGCAGTACTTC. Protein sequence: CASSQGNGYEQYF.

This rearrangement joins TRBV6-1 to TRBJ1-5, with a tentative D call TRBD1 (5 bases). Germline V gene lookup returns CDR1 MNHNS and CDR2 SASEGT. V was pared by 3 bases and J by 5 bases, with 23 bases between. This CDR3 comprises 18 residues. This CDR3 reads CASSDLGRLELYDQPQHF. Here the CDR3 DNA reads TGTGCCAGCAGTGATTTGGGGCGCTTAGAGTTATACGATCAGCCCCAGCATTTT.

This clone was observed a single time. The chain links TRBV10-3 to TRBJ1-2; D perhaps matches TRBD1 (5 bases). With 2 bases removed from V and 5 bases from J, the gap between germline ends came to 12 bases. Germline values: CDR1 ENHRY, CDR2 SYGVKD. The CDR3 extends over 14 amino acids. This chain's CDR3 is CAISENPGEYGYTF. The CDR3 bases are TGTGCCATCAGTGAGAATCCGGGGGAATATGGCTACACCTTC.

As DNA, the CDR3 is TGCAGCGTTGAATCCAGTGAGTCCTATGGCTACACCTTC. Translating gives CSVESSESYGYTF. The V gene is TRBV29-1, the J gene TRBJ1-2; D is unclear. The V gene's germline CDR1 is SQVTM and CDR2 ANQGSEA. The V end was cut by 2 bases, the J end by 4 bases, with 11 bases between. The CDR3 covers 13 residues.

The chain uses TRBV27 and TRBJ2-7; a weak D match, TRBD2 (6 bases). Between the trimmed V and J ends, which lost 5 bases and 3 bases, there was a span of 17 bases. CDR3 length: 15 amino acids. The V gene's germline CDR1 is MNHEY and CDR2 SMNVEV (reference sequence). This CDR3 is CASSPLPPGDYEQYF. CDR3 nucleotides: TGTGCCAGCAGTCCGCTTCCGCCGGGAGACTACGAGCAGTACTTC.

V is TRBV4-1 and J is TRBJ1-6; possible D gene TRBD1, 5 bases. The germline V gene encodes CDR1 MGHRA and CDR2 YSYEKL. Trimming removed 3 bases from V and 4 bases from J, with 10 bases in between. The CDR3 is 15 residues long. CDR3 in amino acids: CASSQPGRYNSPLHF. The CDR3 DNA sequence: TGCGCCAGCAGCCAGCCGGGACGGTATAATTCACCCCTCCACTTT.

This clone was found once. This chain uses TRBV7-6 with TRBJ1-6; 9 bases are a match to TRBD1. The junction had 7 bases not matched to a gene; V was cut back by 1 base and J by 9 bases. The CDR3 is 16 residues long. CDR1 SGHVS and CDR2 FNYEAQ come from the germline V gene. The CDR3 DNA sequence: TGTGCCAGCAGCTTAGTGGCCGGGACAGGGACTTCACCCCTCCACTTT. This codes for CASSLVAGTGTSPLHF.

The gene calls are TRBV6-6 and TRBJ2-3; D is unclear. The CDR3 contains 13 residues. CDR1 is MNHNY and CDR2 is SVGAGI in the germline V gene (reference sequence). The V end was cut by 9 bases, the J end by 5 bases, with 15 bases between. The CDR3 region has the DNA TGTGCCAGTCATAATATTGGGGAAGATACGCAGTATTTT. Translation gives CASHNIGEDTQYF.

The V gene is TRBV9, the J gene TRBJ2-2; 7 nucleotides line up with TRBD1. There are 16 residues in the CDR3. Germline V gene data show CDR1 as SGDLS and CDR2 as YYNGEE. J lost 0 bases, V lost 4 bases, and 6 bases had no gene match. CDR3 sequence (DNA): TGTGCCAGCAGCCCCCACCAGGGGGCGAACACCGGGGAGCTGTTTTTT. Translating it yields CASSPHQGANTGELFF. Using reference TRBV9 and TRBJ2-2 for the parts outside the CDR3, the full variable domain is DSGVTQTPKHLITATGQRVTLRCSPRSGDLSVYWYQQSLDQGLQFLIQYYNGEERAKGNILERFSAQQFPDLHSELNLSSLELGDSALYFCASSPHQGANTGELFFGEGSRLTVL.

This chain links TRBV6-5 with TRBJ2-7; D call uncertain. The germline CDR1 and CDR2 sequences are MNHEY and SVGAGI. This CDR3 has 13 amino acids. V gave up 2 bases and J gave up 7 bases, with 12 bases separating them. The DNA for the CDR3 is TGTGCCAGCAGTTACACACCCTCGAGGGAGCAGTACTTC. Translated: CASSYTPSREQYF.

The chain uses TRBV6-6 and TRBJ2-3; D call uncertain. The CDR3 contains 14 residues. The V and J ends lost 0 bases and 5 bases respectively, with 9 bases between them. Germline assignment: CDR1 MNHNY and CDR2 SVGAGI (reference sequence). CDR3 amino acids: CASSYSDRKDTQYF. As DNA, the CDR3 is TGTGCCAGCAGTTACTCGGACCGAAAAGATACGCAGTATTTT.

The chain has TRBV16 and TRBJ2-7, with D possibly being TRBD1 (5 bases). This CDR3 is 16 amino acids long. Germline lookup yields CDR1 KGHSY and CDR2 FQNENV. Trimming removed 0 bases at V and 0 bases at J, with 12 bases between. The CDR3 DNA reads TGTGCCAGCAGCCAATCGGGGCAGCCTAGCTCCTACGAGCAGTACTTC. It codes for CASSQSGQPSSYEQYF.

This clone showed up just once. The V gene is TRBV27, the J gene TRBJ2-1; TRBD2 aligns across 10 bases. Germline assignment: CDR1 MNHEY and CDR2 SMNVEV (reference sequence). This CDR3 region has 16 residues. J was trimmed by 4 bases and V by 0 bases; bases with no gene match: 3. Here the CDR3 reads CASSLSGTSVYNEQFF. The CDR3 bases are TGTGCCAGCAGTTTATCCGGGACTAGCGTTTACAATGAGCAGTTCTTC.

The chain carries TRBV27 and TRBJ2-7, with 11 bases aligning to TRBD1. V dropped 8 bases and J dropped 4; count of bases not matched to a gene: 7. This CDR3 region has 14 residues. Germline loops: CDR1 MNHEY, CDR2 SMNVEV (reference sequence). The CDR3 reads CASGPGQGEYEQYF. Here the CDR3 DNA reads TGTGCCAGCGGACCGGGACAGGGGGAATACGAGCAGTACTTC.